This T cell receptor (beta chain) was captured in a study of shared clonotypes between healthy human individuals. V was pared by 2 bases and J by 7 bases, with 8 bases of the junction left unmatched. Germline lookup yields CDR1 MGHDK and CDR2 SYGVNS. This CDR3 has 15 residues. On sorted subsets, replicate PCRs used approximately 200 ng DNA, or 27,000 or so T cell genomes. The repertoire was sequenced with immunoSEQ multiplex PCR; TCRdb's copy has only in-frame clones and lacks some. The table has about 380,000 clones, about 96% seen once. The chain employs TRBV25-1 and TRBJ2-1; 7 bases are a match to TRBD2. Sequencing was done on a sample of memory CD8+ T cells sorted from blood. Subset denoted: CD45RO+ cells pooled with CCR7-negative TemRA cells. The sequence was obtained from a man younger than 45 in good health. The CDR3: CASSEGAGRWNEQFF. In nucleotides, the CDR3 is TGTGCCAGCAGTGAAGGGGCCGGGAGGTGGAATGAGCAGTTCTTC.